This T cell receptor (beta chain) was sequenced in a study of blood T cell repertoires in COVID-19. Overall study: T cells, B-cell-depleted T cells, or PBMCs provided the cDNA or gDNA that served as material.

CDR1 and CDR2 (germline): MRHNA, SNTAGT. V was clipped by 2 bases and J by 1 base, with 9 bases between them. This CDR3 has 16 residues. Those who participated ranged in age from roughly 18 to 90 years and resided in some 24 US areas. Resolution of symptoms, clearance, or two negative PCRs was present in recovered Cohort 3 donors. The protocol was immunoSEQ multiplex PCR, while the TCRdb copy is restricted to in-frame clones and leaves out a portion. Among around 300,000 clones listed, approximately 88% were seen once. The chain employs TRBV6-4 and TRBJ2-6, with D perhaps matching TRBD2 (6 bases). The receptor comes from a man aged 25-40 years who had recovered from COVID-19. The sequenced sample was PBMCs or T cells enriched from blood (not recorded which). CDR3 amino acids: CASSDQGGSGANVLTF. CDR3 nucleotide sequence: TGTGCCAGCAGTGACCAAGGAGGGTCTGGGGCCAACGTCCTGACTTTC.